This T cell receptor (beta chain) comes out of a study of Tregs in tolerant kidney transplant recipients. Whole-study results and caveats: The most relevant donor-specific Treg TCRbeta repertoire apparently came from expansion with activated donor B cells. Biological reproducibility was not directly addressed in this study.

With regard to this clone: Its antigen is as yet unknown.

Some clones are missing from TCRdb's copy, which holds only in-frame ones; the method was immunoSEQ multiplex PCR. The data hold tens of thousands of clones, with less than 97% observed a single time. Germline V gene lookup returns CDR1 MNHEY and CDR2 SMNVEV (reference sequence). The length of the CDR3 is 15 residues. V was pared by 4 bases and J by 6 bases, with 18 bases between. Material: Tregs from blood cultured with allogeneic cells. The TCR was taken from a human donor in good health. J is TRBJ1-2 and V is TRBV27; D might be TRBD1 (5 bases). The CDR3 DNA is TGTGCCAGCAGTTCCCCCCGGGGGGGTTGGGATGGCTACACCTTC. Translating gives CASSSPRGGWDGYTF.